This is a list of T cell receptor beta chains from one sample in a study of T-cell memory formation after mild COVID-19. TCRdb used MiXCR to reprocess the 5' RACE reads, holding one entry per CDR3 protein. The data show about 450,000 distinct CDR3 sequences, more than 20% seen once. The sample was PBMCs or a T cell subset sorted from them (not recorded which). Receptors originate from an adult woman who had mild COVID-19 (a few samples of this study predate the infection). Cell type and time point are not known. Each CDR3 is given with its conserved first and last residue. The order of the fields is CDR3 length, J gene, D gene, V gene, clone size, CDR3 protein, CDR3 DNA. A D gene is named only where the DNA matches it firmly. Size tells how often a clone was seen (once, few, many) or the class of an expanded clone, and some rows leave it out.

cdr3_length: 14
j_call: TRBJ2-5
d_call: TRBD1
v_call: TRBV5-4
clone_size: few
cdr3_aa: CASSRDRWEETQYF
cdr3_nt: TGTGCCAGCAGCAGGGACAGGTGGGAGGAGACCCAGTACTTC

cdr3_length: 14
j_call: TRBJ2-3
d_call: TRBD1
v_call: TRBV7-2
clone_size: many
cdr3_aa: CASRTGQGTDTQYF
cdr3_nt: TGTGCCAGCAGAACGGGACAGGGAACAGATACGCAGTATTTT

cdr3_length: 13
j_call: TRBJ2-3
d_call: NA
v_call: TRBV24-1
clone_size: few
cdr3_aa: CATSDRTGDTQYF
cdr3_nt: TGTGCCACCAGTGATCGGACCGGGGATACGCAGTATTTT

cdr3_length: 19
j_call: TRBJ2-5
d_call: TRBD2
v_call: TRBV7-9
clone_size: NA
cdr3_aa: CASSRTSGGPRRGQETQYF
cdr3_nt: TGTGCCAGCAGCCGAACTAGCGGGGGGCCAAGAAGGGGACAAGAGACCCAGTACTTC

cdr3_length: 15
j_call: TRBJ2-7
d_call: TRBD2
v_call: TRBV19
clone_size: NA
cdr3_aa: CASTPGLARGYEQYF
cdr3_nt: TGTGCCAGTACCCCAGGACTAGCGAGGGGATACGAGCAGTACTTC

cdr3_length: 15
j_call: TRBJ1-5
d_call: NA
v_call: TRBV2
clone_size: few
cdr3_aa: CASSDGIRGSQPQHF
cdr3_nt: TGTGCCAGCAGTGACGGTATACGGGGGAGTCAGCCCCAGCATTTT

cdr3_length: 18
j_call: TRBJ2-7
d_call: NA
v_call: TRBV5-4
clone_size: NA
cdr3_aa: CASSLYNRPWTNSYEQYF
cdr3_nt: TGTGCCAGCAGCTTGTATAATCGACCATGGACAAACTCCTACGAGCAGTACTTC

cdr3_length: 15
j_call: TRBJ2-3
d_call: NA
v_call: TRBV3-1
clone_size: few
cdr3_aa: CASSQWVASLDTQYF
cdr3_nt: TGTGCCAGCAGCCAATGGGTAGCGTCGTTGGATACGCAGTATTTT

cdr3_length: 14
j_call: TRBJ2-7
d_call: TRBD1
v_call: TRBV27
clone_size: NA
cdr3_aa: CASSSAGQGYEQYF
cdr3_nt: TGTGCCAGCAGTTCAGCGGGACAGGGCTACGAGCAGTACTTC

cdr3_length: 16
j_call: TRBJ2-7
d_call: TRBD2
v_call: TRBV5-4
clone_size: few
cdr3_aa: CASSLAPSGSFWEQYF
cdr3_nt: TGTGCCAGCAGTCTTGCCCCTAGCGGGAGCTTCTGGGAGCAGTACTTC

cdr3_length: 15
j_call: TRBJ1-6
d_call: TRBD1
v_call: TRBV19
clone_size: once
cdr3_aa: CASSTPGQGSVTLHF
cdr3_nt: TGTGCCAGTAGTACACCGGGACAGGGAAGTGTGACCCTCCACTTT

cdr3_length: 17
j_call: TRBJ2-1
d_call: TRBD2
v_call: TRBV11-1
clone_size: few
cdr3_aa: CASSLGMRRGASREQFF
cdr3_nt: TGTGCCAGCAGCTTAGGGATGCGGCGGGGGGCCTCCCGGGAGCAGTTCTTC

cdr3_length: 14
j_call: TRBJ2-1
d_call: NA
v_call: TRBV4-1
clone_size: few
cdr3_aa: CASSLTRAYNEQFF
cdr3_nt: TGCGCCAGCAGCTTAACAAGGGCCTACAATGAGCAGTTCTTC

cdr3_length: 11
j_call: TRBJ1-1
d_call: NA
v_call: TRBV5-6
clone_size: NA
cdr3_aa: CASSLVDKTFF
cdr3_nt: TGTGCCAGCAGCTTGGTGGACAAAACTTTCTTT

cdr3_length: 15
j_call: TRBJ1-5
d_call: TRBD1
v_call: TRBV6-5
clone_size: few
cdr3_aa: CASRAGQNSNQPQHF
cdr3_nt: TGTGCCAGCAGGGCGGGACAGAATAGCAATCAGCCCCAGCATTTT

cdr3_length: 14
j_call: TRBJ2-1
d_call: NA
v_call: TRBV7-8
clone_size: NA
cdr3_aa: CASSLDLGAGEQFF
cdr3_nt: TGTGCCAGCAGCTTAGACCTGGGAGCAGGCGAGCAGTTCTTC

cdr3_length: 15
j_call: TRBJ2-1
d_call: NA
v_call: TRBV6-2/TRBV6-3
clone_size: few
cdr3_aa: CASSKGASSYNEQFF
cdr3_nt: TGTGCCAGCAGTAAAGGGGCCAGCTCCTACAATGAGCAGTTCTTC

cdr3_length: 17
j_call: TRBJ2-6
d_call: TRBD1
v_call: TRBV5-1
clone_size: NA
cdr3_aa: CASSSWTGVSGANVLTF
cdr3_nt: TGCGCCAGCAGCTCCTGGACAGGGGTGTCCGGGGCCAACGTCCTGACTTTC

cdr3_length: 16
j_call: TRBJ2-5
d_call: TRBD2
v_call: TRBV5-8
clone_size: many
cdr3_aa: CASSFGGSSIGETQYF
cdr3_nt: TGTGCCAGCAGCTTCGGCGGGAGCTCAATAGGAGAGACCCAGTACTTC

cdr3_length: 14
j_call: TRBJ2-7
d_call: TRBD1
v_call: TRBV5-1
clone_size: many
cdr3_aa: CASSFGTGTYEQYF
cdr3_nt: TGTGCCAGCAGTTTTGGGACAGGGACCTACGAGCAGTACTTC

cdr3_length: 17
j_call: TRBJ2-2
d_call: NA
v_call: TRBV6-5
clone_size: few
cdr3_aa: CASSYSIVGGNTGELFF
cdr3_nt: TGTGCCAGCAGTTACTCGATTGTAGGGGGGAACACCGGGGAGCTGTTTTTT

cdr3_length: 17
j_call: TRBJ2-1
d_call: NA
v_call: TRBV7-8
clone_size: few
cdr3_aa: CASIITAALGGGNEQFF
cdr3_nt: TGTGCCAGCATCATAACCGCCGCACTAGGGGGGGGAAATGAGCAGTTCTTC

cdr3_length: 14
j_call: TRBJ2-6
d_call: NA
v_call: TRBV5-6
clone_size: few
cdr3_aa: CASTMSSGANVLTF
cdr3_nt: TGTGCCAGCACCATGAGCTCTGGGGCCAACGTCCTGACTTTC

cdr3_length: 16
j_call: TRBJ2-1
d_call: NA
v_call: TRBV24-1
clone_size: many
cdr3_aa: CATSTAGPSSYNEQFF
cdr3_nt: TGTGCCACCTCCACTGCAGGCCCTAGCTCCTACAATGAGCAGTTCTTC

cdr3_length: 14
j_call: TRBJ1-1
d_call: NA
v_call: TRBV20-1
clone_size: once
cdr3_aa: CSASRQGMGTEAFF
cdr3_nt: TGCAGTGCTAGTAGGCAGGGTATGGGCACTGAAGCTTTCTTT

cdr3_length: 14
j_call: TRBJ2-7
d_call: TRBD1
v_call: TRBV7-9
clone_size: few
cdr3_aa: CASSNPTGTYEQYF
cdr3_nt: TGTGCCAGCAGCAATCCGACAGGGACCTACGAGCAGTACTTC

cdr3_length: 13
j_call: TRBJ1-2
d_call: NA
v_call: TRBV3-1
clone_size: NA
cdr3_aa: CASSQGRIHGYTF
cdr3_nt: TGTGCCAGCAGCCAAGGGAGGATCCATGGCTACACCTTC